This T cell receptor (beta chain) is from a study of T cells after yellow fever vaccination. CDR3 length: 14 residues. Germline CDR1 and CDR2: DFQATT and SNEGSKA (reference sequence). V lost 6 bases and J lost 5, with 19 bases in between. 5'RACE template switching added a universal primer site and UMIs to TCR cDNA. TCRdb redid the calling of the 5' RACE reads with MiXCR, one entry per CDR3 protein. The sample has 200,000 to 250,000 distinct CDR3 sequences; 6% to 7.5% are singletons. This clonotype was seen repeatedly, ten times or more. The chain has TRBV20-1 and TRBJ1-2, with D possibly TRBD1 on 5 matching bases. The receptor was derived from a man younger than 40 who received the YFV17D yellow fever vaccine. Sequencing was performed on CD4+ T cells sorted from PBMCs, taken 15 days after the yellow fever booster vaccination. The CDR3, as DNA: TGCAGTGCCGCCCTGACCGGGACGGAATATGGCTACACCTTC. Translating it yields CSAALTGTEYGYTF.